This TCR beta chain was sequenced for a study of radiation and T cells in renal cell carcinoma. Produced via immunoSEQ multiplex PCR; TCRdb's table is partial and in-frame only. This sample has some 100,000 clones; 70% to 85% occur once, and the top ten carry approximately 6.4%. Time point in this sample: baseline pretreatment blood. Treatment given: 15 Gy SBRT to primary tumor, nephrectomy 4 weeks later. Radiation-treated patients gave blood at baseline, week 2 and week 4. The sample consisted of blood, taken from a patient whose treatment included radiotherapy and nephrectomy. The TCR comes from a man aged 55-75 years with renal cell carcinoma.

This CDR3 is CASSPGTGRNEQFF. The CDR3 coding sequence is TGTGCCAGCAGCCCCGGGACAGGTAGAAATGAGCAGTTCTTC. The rearrangement joins TRBV6-5 to TRBJ2-1, with 8 positions matching TRBD1. Per germline, CDR1 MNHEY and CDR2 SVGAGI. The CDR3 spans 14 residues. V was clipped by 6 bases and J by 7 bases; unmatched bases: 8.